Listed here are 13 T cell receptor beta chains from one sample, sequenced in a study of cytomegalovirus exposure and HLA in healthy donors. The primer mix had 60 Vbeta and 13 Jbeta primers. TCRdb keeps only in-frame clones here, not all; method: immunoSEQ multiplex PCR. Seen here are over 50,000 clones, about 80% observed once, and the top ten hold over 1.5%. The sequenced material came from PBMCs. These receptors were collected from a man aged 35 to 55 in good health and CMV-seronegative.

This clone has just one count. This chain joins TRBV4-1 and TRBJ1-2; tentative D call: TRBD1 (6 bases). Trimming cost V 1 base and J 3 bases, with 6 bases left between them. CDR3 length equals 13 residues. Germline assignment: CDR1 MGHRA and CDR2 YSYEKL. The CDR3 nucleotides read TGCGCCAGCAGCCAAGGGACAGACTATGGCTACACCTTC. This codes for CASSQGTDYGYTF.

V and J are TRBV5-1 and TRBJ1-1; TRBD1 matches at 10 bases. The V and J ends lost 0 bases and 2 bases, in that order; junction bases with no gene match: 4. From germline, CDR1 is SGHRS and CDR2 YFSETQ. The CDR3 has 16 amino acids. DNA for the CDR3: TGCGCCAGCAGCTTGGTGGGGACAGGGGTTAACACTGAAGCTTTCTTT. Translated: CASSLVGTGVNTEAFF.

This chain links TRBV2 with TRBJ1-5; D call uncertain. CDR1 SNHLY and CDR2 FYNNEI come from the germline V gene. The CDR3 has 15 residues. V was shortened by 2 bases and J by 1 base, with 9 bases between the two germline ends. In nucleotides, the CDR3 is TGTGCCAGCAGTGAATGGGCAACCAGCAATCAGCCCCAGCATTTT. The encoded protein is CASSEWATSNQPQHF. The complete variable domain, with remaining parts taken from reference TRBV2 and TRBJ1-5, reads EPEVTQTPSHQVTQMGQEVILRCVPISNHLYFYWYRQILGQKVEFLVSFYNNEISEKSEIFDDQFSVERPDGSNFTLKIRSTKLEDSAMYFCASSEWATSNQPQHFGDGTRLSIL.

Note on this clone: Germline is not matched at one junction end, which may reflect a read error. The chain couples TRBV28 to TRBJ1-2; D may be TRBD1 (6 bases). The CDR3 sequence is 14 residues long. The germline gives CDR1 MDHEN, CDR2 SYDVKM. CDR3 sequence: CASMGHFKRYGYPF. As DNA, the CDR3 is TGTGCCAGTATGGGACATTTTAAGAGGTATGGCTACCCCTTC.

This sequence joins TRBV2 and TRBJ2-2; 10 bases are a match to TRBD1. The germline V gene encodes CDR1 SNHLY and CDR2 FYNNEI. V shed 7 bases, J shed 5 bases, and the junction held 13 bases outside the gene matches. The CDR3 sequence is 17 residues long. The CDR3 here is CASTGTGDRLRTGELFF. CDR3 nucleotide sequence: TGTGCCAGCACAGGGACAGGGGACCGATTGAGGACCGGGGAGCTGTTTTTT.

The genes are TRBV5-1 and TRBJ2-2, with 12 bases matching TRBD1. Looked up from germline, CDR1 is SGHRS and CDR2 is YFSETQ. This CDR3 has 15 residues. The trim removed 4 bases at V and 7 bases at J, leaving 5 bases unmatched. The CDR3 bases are TGCGCCAGCAGCGAGGGACAGGGGGCGATCGGGGAGCTGTTTTTT. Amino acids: CASSEGQGAIGELFF.

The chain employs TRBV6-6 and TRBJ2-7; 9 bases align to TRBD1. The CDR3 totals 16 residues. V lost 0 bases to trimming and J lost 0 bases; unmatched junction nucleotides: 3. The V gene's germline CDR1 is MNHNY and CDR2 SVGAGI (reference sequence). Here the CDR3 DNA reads TGTGCCAGCAGTTACTCGGACAGGGGCAGCTCCTACGAGCAGTACTTC. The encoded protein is CASSYSDRGSSYEQYF.

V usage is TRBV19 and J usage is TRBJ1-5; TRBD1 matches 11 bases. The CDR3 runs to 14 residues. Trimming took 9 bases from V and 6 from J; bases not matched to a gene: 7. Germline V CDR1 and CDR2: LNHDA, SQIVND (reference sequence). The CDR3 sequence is CASVDRGPGQPQHF. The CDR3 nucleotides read TGTGCCAGCGTGGACAGGGGGCCCGGTCAGCCCCAGCATTTT.

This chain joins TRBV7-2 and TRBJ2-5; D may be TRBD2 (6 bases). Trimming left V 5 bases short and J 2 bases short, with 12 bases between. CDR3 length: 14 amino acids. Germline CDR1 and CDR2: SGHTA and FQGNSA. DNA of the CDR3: TGTGCCAGCAGCCCTACACGGGGGCAAGAGACCCAGTACTTC. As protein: CASSPTRGQETQYF.

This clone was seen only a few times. The CDR3 loop reads CASSTGQGGWNTEAFF. In DNA form, the CDR3 reads TGTGCCAGCAGCACCGGACAGGGAGGGTGGAACACTGAAGCTTTCTTT. The rearrangement links TRBV5-6 to TRBJ1-1, with 8 bases fitting TRBD1. The CDR3 length is 16 residues. From germline, CDR1 is SGHDT and CDR2 YYEEEE. V lost 4 bases and J lost 1; bases outside the gene matches: 9.

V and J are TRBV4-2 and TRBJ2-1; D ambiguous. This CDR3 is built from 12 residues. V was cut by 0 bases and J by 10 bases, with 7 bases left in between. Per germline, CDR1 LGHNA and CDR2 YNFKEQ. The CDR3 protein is CASSQDWREQFF. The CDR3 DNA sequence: TGTGCCAGCAGCCAAGATTGGCGGGAGCAGTTCTTC.

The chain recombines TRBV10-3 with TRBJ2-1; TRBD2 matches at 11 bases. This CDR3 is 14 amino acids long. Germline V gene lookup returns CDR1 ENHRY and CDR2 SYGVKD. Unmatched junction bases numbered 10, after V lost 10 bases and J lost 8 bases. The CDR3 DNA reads TGTGCCACACAACCGGGACTAGCGGTATATGAGCAGTTCTTC. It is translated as CATQPGLAVYEQFF.

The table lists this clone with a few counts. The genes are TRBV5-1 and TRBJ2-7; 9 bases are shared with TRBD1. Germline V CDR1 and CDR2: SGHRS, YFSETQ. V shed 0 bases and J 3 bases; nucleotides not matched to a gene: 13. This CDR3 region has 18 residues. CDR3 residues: CASSLGGQGGLAVYEQYF. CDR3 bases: TGCGCCAGCAGCTTGGGGGGACAGGGTGGCCTTGCGGTCTACGAGCAGTACTTC.